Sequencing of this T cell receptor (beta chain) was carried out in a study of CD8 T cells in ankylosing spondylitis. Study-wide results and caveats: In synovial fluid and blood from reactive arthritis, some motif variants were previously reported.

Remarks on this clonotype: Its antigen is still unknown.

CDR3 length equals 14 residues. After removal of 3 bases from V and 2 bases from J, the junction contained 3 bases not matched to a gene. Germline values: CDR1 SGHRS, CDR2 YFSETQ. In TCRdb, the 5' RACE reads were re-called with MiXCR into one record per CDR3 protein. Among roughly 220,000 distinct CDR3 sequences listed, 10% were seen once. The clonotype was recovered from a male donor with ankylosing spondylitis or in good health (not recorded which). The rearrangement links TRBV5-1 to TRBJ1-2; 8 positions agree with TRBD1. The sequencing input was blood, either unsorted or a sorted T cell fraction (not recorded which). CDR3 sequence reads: CASSWDRLNYGYTF. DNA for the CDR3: TGCGCCAGCAGCTGGGACAGGCTGAACTATGGCTACACCTTC. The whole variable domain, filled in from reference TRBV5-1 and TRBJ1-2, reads KAGVTQTPRYLIKTRGQQVTLSCSPISGHRSVSWYQQTPGQGLQFLFEYFSETQRNKGNFPGRFSGRQFSNSRSEMNVSTLELGDSALYLCASSWDRLNYGYTFGSGTRLTVV.